What follows are 15 T cell receptor beta chains derived from one specimen sequenced in a study of CD8 T cells in ankylosing spondylitis. TCRdb re-called the 5' RACE reads through MiXCR, storing one row per CDR3 protein. The sample includes more than 150,000 distinct CDR3 sequences, 15% to 20% seen only once; the top ten take 4.3%. Material for sequencing was blood, either unsorted or a sorted T cell fraction (not recorded which). These receptors were collected from a male donor aged 5-30 years with ankylosing spondylitis or in good health (not recorded which).

The chain joins TRBV7-2 to TRBJ2-1; D is perhaps TRBD1 or TRBD2 (5 bases each). This CDR3 has 16 amino acids. CDR1 and CDR2 (germline): SGHTA, FQGNSA. The germline V and J ends were trimmed by 2 bases and 7 bases, with 18 bases remaining between them. CDR3 amino acids: CASSLWLTDEGNEQFF. The CDR3, as DNA: TGTGCCAGCAGCTTATGGTTGACAGACGAGGGGAATGAGCAGTTCTTC.

The chain uses TRBV7-2 and TRBJ2-5; 10 bases line up with TRBD1. Trimming at V came to 4 bases and at J to 5 bases, leaving 7 bases not matched to a gene. The germline gives CDR1 SGHTA, CDR2 FQGNSA. The CDR3 totals 15 residues. For the CDR3, the DNA is TGTGCCAGCAGCTCCATGGGGACAGGGGCCGAGACCCAGTACTTC. This codes for CASSSMGTGAETQYF.

The V and J genes are TRBV6-4 and TRBJ1-6, with D possibly being TRBD1 (5 bases). The germline CDR1 and CDR2 sequences are MRHNA and SNTAGT. CDR3 length equals 14 residues. The ends were cut back, 6 bases at V and 7 bases at J, with 13 bases in the middle. DNA for the CDR3: TGTGCCAGCAGGAAAGGGGACGCGAATTCACCCCTCCACTTT. This translates into CASRKGDANSPLHF.

This clonotype was recorded at least ten times. The chain joins TRBV5-1 to TRBJ2-3; no clear D gene. V was clipped by 0 bases and J by 5 bases, with 16 bases between them. Per the germline V gene, CDR1 is SGHRS and CDR2 is YFSETQ. CDR3 length: 16 residues. CDR3 DNA sequence: TGCGCCAGCAGCTTGGGATACCGGGCCCTCATAGATACGCAGTATTTT. Amino acid sequence: CASSLGYRALIDTQYF. Drawing the rest from reference TRBV5-1 and TRBJ2-3, the complete variable domain is KAGVTQTPRYLIKTRGQQVTLSCSPISGHRSVSWYQQTPGQGLQFLFEYFSETQRNKGNFPGRFSGRQFSNSRSEMNVSTLELGDSALYLCASSLGYRALIDTQYFGPGTRLTVL.

The rearrangement links TRBV15 to TRBJ2-3; 7 bases line up with TRBD2. V shed 3 bases, J shed 0 bases, and the junction held 3 bases outside the gene matches. Germline CDR1 LNHNV, CDR2 YYDKDF (reference sequence). The CDR3 consists of 15 residues. CDR3 loop: CATSRGLQSTDTQYF. The CDR3 region has the DNA TGTGCCACCAGCAGGGGACTACAAAGCACAGATACGCAGTATTTT.

This clonotype was seen repeatedly, ten times or more. V and J are TRBV10-3 and TRBJ2-5, with TRBD2 matching over 8 bases. The CDR3 length is 15 residues. V lost 5 bases to trimming and J lost 7 bases; unmatched junction nucleotides: 12. Germline V gives CDR1 ENHRY, CDR2 SYGVKD. The CDR3 nucleotides read TGTGCCATCAGTCCTTTGGCAGCGGGAGCCAGGACCCAGTACTTC. Translated, it gives CAISPLAAGARTQYF.

This clonotype was counted between two and nine times. This sequence joins TRBV29-1 and TRBJ2-1, with D tentatively TRBD1 or TRBD2 (7 bases each). This CDR3 has 14 residues. Germline assignment: CDR1 SQVTM and CDR2 ANQGSEA. V lost 5 bases to trimming and J lost 1 base, with 12 bases between them. The CDR3 sequence is CSVQGGESYNEQFF. DNA for the CDR3: TGCAGCGTTCAGGGGGGGGAGTCCTACAATGAGCAGTTCTTC.

This clonotype has a count of ten or more. The V and J genes are TRBV27 and TRBJ1-5, with D possibly matching TRBD1 (5 bases). Germline CDR1 reads MNHEY; CDR2 reads SMNVEV (reference sequence). This CDR3 is 14 amino acids long. Trimming took 6 bases from V and 2 from J, leaving 11 bases between them. CDR3 bases: TGTGCCAGCAGGGAGCAGGGTCGCAATCAGCCCCAGCATTTT. Residues: CASREQGRNQPQHF.

The chain recombines TRBV7-9 with TRBJ2-2, with a possible D match to TRBD2 (6 bases). The CDR3 runs 14 residues. Trimming left V 6 bases short and J 4 bases short, with 12 bases between. Germline CDR1 SEHNR, CDR2 FQNEAQ (reference sequence). CDR3 coding DNA: TGTGCCAGCAGGTCCCCGGGACTCACCGGGGAGCTGTTTTTT. Translation gives CASRSPGLTGELFF.

This clonotype was seen at least ten times. V and J are TRBV30 and TRBJ1-1; tentative D call: TRBD1 (5 bases). CDR3 length equals 12 residues. Deletions cut 3 bases from V and 6 bases from J, with 11 bases between. Germline CDR1 GTSNPN, CDR2 SVGIG (reference sequence). CDR3 in amino acids: CAWRGVAPEAFF. The CDR3 DNA sequence: TGTGCCTGGAGGGGGGTTGCTCCTGAAGCTTTCTTT.

The table lists this clonotype with many counts. The gene calls are TRBV3-1 and TRBJ2-7, with 7 bases lining up with TRBD2. The CDR3 runs 16 residues. Losses at the gene ends were 0 bases for V and 4 bases for J; bases not matched to a gene: 9. Germline-derived CDR1 and CDR2 are LGHDT and YNNKEL (reference sequence). The DNA of the CDR3 is TGTGCCAGCAGCCAAGACCCGGCGGGAGTTACGTACGAGCAGTACTTC. It codes for CASSQDPAGVTYEQYF.

This clonotype was recorded at least ten times. This sequence joins TRBV6-5 and TRBJ1-6, with D maybe TRBD1 (5 bases). The length of the CDR3 is 14 residues. The V end lost 6 bases, the J end lost 7 bases, and 13 bases lay between the germline ends. Germline V CDR1 and CDR2: MNHEY, SVGAGI. The CDR3 coding sequence is TGTGCCAGCAGAATCCGGGGCGGGAATTCACCCCTCCACTTT. It codes for CASRIRGGNSPLHF.

This clonotype was observed at least ten times. The V gene is TRBV2, the J gene TRBJ2-1, with TRBD1 matching 10 bases. CDR3 length equals 12 residues. The ends lost 6 bases at V and 15 bases at J; junction bases unmatched: 8. Germline loops: CDR1 SNHLY, CDR2 FYNNEI. CDR3 sequence (DNA): TGTGCCAGCAGCACGGGACAGGGGTTCGGGTTCTTC. Translation: CASSTGQGFGFF.

This clonotype was seen repeatedly, ten times or more. The V and J genes are TRBV29-1 and TRBJ2-1, with 13 bases aligning to TRBD2. The junction had 8 bases not matched to a gene; V was cut back by 7 bases and J by 8 bases. Germline V lookup: CDR1 SQVTM, CDR2 ANQGSEA. The CDR3 contains 14 residues. The CDR3 region is CSAPLAGGSDEQFF. As DNA, the CDR3 is TGCAGCGCTCCACTAGCGGGAGGGTCGGATGAGCAGTTCTTC.

This clonotype occurred many times. This rearrangement joins TRBV7-2 to TRBJ2-3; weak D call: TRBD2 (6 bases). CDR1 SGHTA and CDR2 FQGNSA come from the germline V gene. Trimming pared 5 bases from V and 9 bases from J, leaving 15 bases between. This CDR3 comprises 13 residues. For the CDR3, the DNA is TGTGCCAGCAGCAAACCGGGAGTCGGGACGCAGTATTTT. As protein: CASSKPGVGTQYF. The full variable domain, completed using reference TRBV7-2 and TRBJ2-3, is GAGVSQSPSNKVTEKGKDVELRCDPISGHTALYWYRQSLGQGLEFLIYFQGNSAPDKSGLPSDRFSAERTGGSVSTLTIQRTQQEDSAVYLCASSKPGVGTQYFGPGTRLTVL.